The TCR beta chain under discussion was sequenced for a study of blood T cell repertoires in COVID-19. The table came from immunoSEQ multiplex PCR; TCRdb's copy has only in-frame clones and leaves some out. The data contain 310,000 or so clones, just over 85% of them singletons. The CDR3 totals 13 residues. Between the trimmed V and J ends, which lost 8 bases and 5 bases, there was a span of 15 bases. The receptor's source is a woman between 18 and 30 years old who had recovered from COVID-19. Input material: PBMCs or T cells enriched from blood (not recorded which). The chain recombines TRBV12-3 or TRBV12-4 with TRBJ1-1; D is undetermined. CDR3 sequence (DNA): TGTGCCAGCGGCAGGACTTGGGGAACTGAAGCTTTCTTT. This gives the protein CASGRTWGTEAFF.